This paragraph reports one T cell receptor (beta chain). Antigen: not known. This specimen comes from a study of long-term antiretroviral therapy in people with HIV. Study-level results: Transplant donor controls retained higher diversity, though diversity increased after ART.

Survey-level resolution applied to immunoSEQ assay v3.0. Roughly 40,000-55,000 T-cell genomes per sample were the sequencing target. Assay used: immunoSEQ multiplex PCR; TCRdb lists only in-frame clones, some missing. The repertoire includes tens of thousands of clones, around four fifths of them detected once, and roughly 5.8% sits in the top ten. Material: unsorted PBMCs, obtained 1 year after starting antiretroviral therapy. The receptor comes from a man younger than 35 with HIV.

The CDR3 coding sequence is TGCAGCGTTGTTGGTCAGGCTAGCTCTGGGGCCAACGTCCTGACTTTC. It codes for CSVVGQASSGANVLTF. The chain links TRBV29-1 to TRBJ2-6; D unclear. CDR3 size: 16 residues. V was clipped by 4 bases and J by 0 bases, with 13 bases between them. Germline V gives CDR1 SQVTM, CDR2 ANQGSEA.